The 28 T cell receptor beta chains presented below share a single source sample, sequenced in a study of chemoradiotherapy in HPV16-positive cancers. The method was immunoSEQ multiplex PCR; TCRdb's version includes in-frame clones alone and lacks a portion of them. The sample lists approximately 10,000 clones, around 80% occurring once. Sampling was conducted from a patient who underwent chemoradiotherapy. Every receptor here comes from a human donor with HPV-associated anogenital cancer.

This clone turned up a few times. CDR3 protein: CASSQERYLANYGYTF. CDR3 DNA: TGCGCCAGCAGCCAAGAACGATATTTAGCTAACTATGGCTACACCTTC. The chain recombines TRBV4-3 with TRBJ1-2; D not resolved. Germline V gene data show CDR1 as LGHNA and CDR2 as YSLEER. Deletions cut 0 bases from V and 0 bases from J, with 11 bases between. The CDR3 is 16 residues long.

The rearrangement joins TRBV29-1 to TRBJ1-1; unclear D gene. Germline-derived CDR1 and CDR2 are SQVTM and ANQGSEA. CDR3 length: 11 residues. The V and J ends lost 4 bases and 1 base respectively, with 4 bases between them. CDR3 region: CSVVQNTEAFF. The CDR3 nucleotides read TGCAGCGTTGTTCAGAACACTGAAGCTTTCTTT.

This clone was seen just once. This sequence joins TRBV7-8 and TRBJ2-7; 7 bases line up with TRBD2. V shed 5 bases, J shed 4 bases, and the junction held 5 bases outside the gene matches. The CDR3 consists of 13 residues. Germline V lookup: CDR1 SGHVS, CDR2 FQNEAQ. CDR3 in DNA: TGTGCCAGCAGCCGACTAGCCCTTTACGAGCAGTACTTC. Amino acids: CASSRLALYEQYF.

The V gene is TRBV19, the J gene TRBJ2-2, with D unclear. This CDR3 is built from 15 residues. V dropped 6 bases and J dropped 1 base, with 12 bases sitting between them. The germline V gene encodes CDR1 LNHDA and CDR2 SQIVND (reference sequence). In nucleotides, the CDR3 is TGTGCCAGTAGGAAGGTCCAGATGAACACCGGGGAGCTGTTTTTT. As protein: CASRKVQMNTGELFF.

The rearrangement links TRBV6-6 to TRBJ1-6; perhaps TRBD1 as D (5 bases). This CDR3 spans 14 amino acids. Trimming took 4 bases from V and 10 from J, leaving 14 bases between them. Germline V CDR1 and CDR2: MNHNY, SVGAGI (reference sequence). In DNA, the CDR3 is TGTGCCAGCAGTTCCCCGGGGCTCGGGTCACCCCTCCACTTT. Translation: CASSSPGLGSPLHF.

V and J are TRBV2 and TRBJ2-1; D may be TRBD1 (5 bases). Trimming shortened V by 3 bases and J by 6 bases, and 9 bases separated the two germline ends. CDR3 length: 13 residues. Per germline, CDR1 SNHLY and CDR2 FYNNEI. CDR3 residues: CASSEDTFNEQFF. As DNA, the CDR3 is TGTGCCAGCAGTGAGGACACATTCAATGAGCAGTTCTTC.

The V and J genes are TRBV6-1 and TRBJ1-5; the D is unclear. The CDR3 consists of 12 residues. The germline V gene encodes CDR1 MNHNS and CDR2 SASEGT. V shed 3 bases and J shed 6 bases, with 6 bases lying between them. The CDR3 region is CASSDWGQPQHF. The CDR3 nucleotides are TGTGCCAGCAGTGACTGGGGTCAGCCCCAGCATTTT.

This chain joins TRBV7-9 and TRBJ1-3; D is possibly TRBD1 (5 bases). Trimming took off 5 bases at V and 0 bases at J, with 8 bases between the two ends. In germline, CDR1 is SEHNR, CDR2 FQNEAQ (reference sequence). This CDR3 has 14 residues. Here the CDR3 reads CASSRGYSGNTIYF. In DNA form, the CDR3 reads TGTGCCAGCAGCAGGGGCTACTCTGGAAACACCATATATTTT. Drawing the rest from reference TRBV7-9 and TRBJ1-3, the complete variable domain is DTGVSQNPRHKITKRGQNVTFRCDPISEHNRLYWYRQTLGQGPEFLTYFQNEAQLEKSRLLSDRFSAERPKGSFSTLEIQRTEQGDSAMYLCASSRGYSGNTIYFGEGSWLTVV.

For the CDR3, the DNA is TGTGCCAGCAGCTTAACCCGAGGGGGTCAAGAGACCCAGTACTTC. Protein sequence: CASSLTRGGQETQYF. V and J are TRBV13 and TRBJ2-5; D may be TRBD1 (6 bases). Germline-derived CDR1 and CDR2 are PRHDT and FYEKMQ (reference sequence). This CDR3 is 15 amino acids long. V dropped 2 bases and J dropped 2 bases, with 12 bases sitting between them.

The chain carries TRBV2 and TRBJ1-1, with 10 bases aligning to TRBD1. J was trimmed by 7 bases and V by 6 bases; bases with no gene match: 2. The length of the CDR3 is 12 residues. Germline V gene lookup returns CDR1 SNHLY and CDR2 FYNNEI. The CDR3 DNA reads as TGTGCCAGCAGGGGACAGGGGAATGAAGCTTTCTTT. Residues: CASRGQGNEAFF.

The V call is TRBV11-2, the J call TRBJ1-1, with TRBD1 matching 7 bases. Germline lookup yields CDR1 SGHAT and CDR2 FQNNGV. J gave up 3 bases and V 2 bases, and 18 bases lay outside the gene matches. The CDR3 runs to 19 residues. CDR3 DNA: TGTGCCAGCAGCTTATGGATTGTCAGGGGGTTGAGCGTGGACACTGAAGCTTTCTTT. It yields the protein CASSLWIVRGLSVDTEAFF.

CDR3 coding DNA: TGTGCCAGCAGCGTAGCCCTTCAAGAGACCCAGTACTTC. Residues: CASSVALQETQYF. The J gene is TRBJ2-5, the V gene TRBV9; D not resolved. With 0 bases removed from V and 2 bases from J, the gap between germline ends came to 5 bases. From germline, CDR1 is SGDLS and CDR2 YYNGEE. This CDR3 spans 13 amino acids. The variable domain in full, with the rest retrieved from reference TRBV9 and TRBJ2-5, is DSGVTQTPKHLITATGQRVTLRCSPRSGDLSVYWYQQSLDQGLQFLIQYYNGEERAKGNILERFSAQQFPDLHSELNLSSLELGDSALYFCASSVALQETQYFGPGTRLLVL.

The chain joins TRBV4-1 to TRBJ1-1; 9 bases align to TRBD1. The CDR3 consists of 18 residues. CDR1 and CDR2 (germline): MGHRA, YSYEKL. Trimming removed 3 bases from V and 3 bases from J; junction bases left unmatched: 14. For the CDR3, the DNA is TGCGCCAGCAGCCACCTCCTCGGACAGGGGAGCGGGGACACTGAAGCTTTCTTT. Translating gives CASSHLLGQGSGDTEAFF.

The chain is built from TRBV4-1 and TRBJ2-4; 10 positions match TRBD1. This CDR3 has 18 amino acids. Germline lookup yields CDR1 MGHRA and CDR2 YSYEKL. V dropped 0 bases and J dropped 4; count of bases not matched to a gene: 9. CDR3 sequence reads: CASSQDGDRGVKKNIQYF. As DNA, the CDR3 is TGCGCCAGCAGCCAAGATGGGGACAGGGGAGTGAAGAAAAACATTCAGTACTTC.

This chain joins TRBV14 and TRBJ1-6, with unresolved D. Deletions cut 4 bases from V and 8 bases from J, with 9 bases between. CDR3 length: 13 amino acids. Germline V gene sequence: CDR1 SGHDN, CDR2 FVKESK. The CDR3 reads CASSLLSDSPLHF. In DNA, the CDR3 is TGTGCCAGCAGCCTTCTCAGCGATTCACCCCTCCACTTT.

The CDR3 is CASSIPLGEKLFF. The CDR3 coding sequence is TGTGCCAGTAGTATCCCCCTCGGAGAAAAACTGTTTTTT. This chain connects TRBV19 to TRBJ1-4; unclear D gene. From germline, CDR1 is LNHDA and CDR2 SQIVND (reference sequence). CDR3 length: 13 residues. Trimming cost V 3 bases and J 8 bases, with 10 bases left between them.

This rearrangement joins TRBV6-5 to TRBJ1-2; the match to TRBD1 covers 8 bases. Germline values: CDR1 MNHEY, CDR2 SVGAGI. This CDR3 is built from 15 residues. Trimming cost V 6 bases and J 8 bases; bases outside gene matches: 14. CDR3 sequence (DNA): TGTGCCAGCAGCCGTCGGACAGGGAGGTTTAGCGGCTACACCTTC. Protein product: CASSRRTGRFSGYTF.

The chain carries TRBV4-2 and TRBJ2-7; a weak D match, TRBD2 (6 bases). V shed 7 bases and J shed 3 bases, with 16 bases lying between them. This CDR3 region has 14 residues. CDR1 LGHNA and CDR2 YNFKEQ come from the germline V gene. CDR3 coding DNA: TGTGCCAGCACCCTATCGGTGGGGGGCTACGAGCAGTACTTC. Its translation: CASTLSVGGYEQYF.

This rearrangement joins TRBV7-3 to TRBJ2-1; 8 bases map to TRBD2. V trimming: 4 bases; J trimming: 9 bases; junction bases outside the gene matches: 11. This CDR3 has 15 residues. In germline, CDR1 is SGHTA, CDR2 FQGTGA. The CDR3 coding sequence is TGTGCCAGCAGCTCCTCCGGGGGGGCCTTCAGTGAGCAGTTCTTC. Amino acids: CASSSSGGAFSEQFF.

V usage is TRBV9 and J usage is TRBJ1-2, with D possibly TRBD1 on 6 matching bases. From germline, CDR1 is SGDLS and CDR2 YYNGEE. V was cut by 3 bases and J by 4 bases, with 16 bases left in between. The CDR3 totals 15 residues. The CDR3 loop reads CASSGPRGAGYGYTF. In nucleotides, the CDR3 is TGTGCCAGCAGCGGGCCAAGGGGGGCGGGCTATGGCTACACCTTC.

The CDR3 region has the DNA TGTGCCAGCAGTCACGCGGGGCCGACGGGGACTGAAGCTTTCTTT. This gives the protein CASSHAGPTGTEAFF. The chain recombines TRBV7-3 with TRBJ1-1, with D tentatively TRBD1 (5 bases). Germline V gives CDR1 SGHTA, CDR2 FQGTGA. The CDR3 is 15 amino acids. Trimming removed 6 bases at V and 5 bases at J, with 19 bases between.

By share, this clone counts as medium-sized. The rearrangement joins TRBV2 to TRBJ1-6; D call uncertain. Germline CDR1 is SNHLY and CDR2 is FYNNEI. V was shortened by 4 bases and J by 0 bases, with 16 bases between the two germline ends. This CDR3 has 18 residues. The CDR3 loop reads CASSGPEGRSSYNSPLHF. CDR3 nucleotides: TGTGCCAGCAGTGGCCCCGAGGGCAGGAGCTCCTATAATTCACCCCTCCACTTT.

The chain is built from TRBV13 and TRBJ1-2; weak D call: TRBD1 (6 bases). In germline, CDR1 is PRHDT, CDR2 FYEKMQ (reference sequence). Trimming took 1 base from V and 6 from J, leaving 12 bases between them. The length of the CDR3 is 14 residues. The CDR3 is CASSLEQGPNGYTF. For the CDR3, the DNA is TGTGCCAGCAGCTTAGAACAGGGTCCTAATGGCTACACCTTC. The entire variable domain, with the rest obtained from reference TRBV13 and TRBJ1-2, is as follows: AAGVIQSPRHLIKEKRETATLKCYPIPRHDTVYWYQQGPGQDPQFLISFYEKMQSDKGSIPDRFSAQQFSDYHSELNMSSLELGDSALYFCASSLEQGPNGYTFGSGTRLTVV.

The CDR3 DNA is TGTGCCAGCAGCGACAGCGGACAGGGGAACATTCAGTACTTC. This translates into CASSDSGQGNIQYF. The rearrangement links TRBV2 to TRBJ2-4, with 9 bases lining up with TRBD1. Germline V gives CDR1 SNHLY, CDR2 FYNNEI. V gave up 6 bases and J gave up 7 bases; unmatched junction bases: 7. The CDR3 sequence is 14 residues long.

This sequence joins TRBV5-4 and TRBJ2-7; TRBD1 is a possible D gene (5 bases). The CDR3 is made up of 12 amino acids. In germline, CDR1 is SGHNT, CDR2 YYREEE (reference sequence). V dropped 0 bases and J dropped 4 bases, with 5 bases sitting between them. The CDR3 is CASSLEGYEQYF. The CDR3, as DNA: TGTGCCAGCAGCTTGGAGGGGTACGAGCAGTACTTC.

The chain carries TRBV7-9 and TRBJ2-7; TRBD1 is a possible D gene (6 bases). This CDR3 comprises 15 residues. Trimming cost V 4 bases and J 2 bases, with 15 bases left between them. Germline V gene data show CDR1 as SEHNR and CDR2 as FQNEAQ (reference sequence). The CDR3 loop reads CASSSTHRVTYEQYF. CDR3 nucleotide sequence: TGTGCCAGCAGCTCTACCCACAGGGTCACCTACGAGCAGTACTTC.

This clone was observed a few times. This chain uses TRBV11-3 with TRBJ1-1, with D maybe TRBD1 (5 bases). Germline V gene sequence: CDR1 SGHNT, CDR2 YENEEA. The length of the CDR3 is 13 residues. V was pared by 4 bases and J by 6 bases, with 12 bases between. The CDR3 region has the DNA TGTGCCAGCAGCTCCTCTTCAGGGCCTGAAGCTTTCTTT. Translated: CASSSSSGPEAFF.

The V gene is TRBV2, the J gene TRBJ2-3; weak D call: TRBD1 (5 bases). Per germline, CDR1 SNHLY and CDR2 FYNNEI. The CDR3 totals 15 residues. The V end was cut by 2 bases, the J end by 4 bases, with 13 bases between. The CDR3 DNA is TGTGCCAGCAGTGAAACCAGGGTTAAGGCAGATACGCAGTATTTT. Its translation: CASSETRVKADTQYF.